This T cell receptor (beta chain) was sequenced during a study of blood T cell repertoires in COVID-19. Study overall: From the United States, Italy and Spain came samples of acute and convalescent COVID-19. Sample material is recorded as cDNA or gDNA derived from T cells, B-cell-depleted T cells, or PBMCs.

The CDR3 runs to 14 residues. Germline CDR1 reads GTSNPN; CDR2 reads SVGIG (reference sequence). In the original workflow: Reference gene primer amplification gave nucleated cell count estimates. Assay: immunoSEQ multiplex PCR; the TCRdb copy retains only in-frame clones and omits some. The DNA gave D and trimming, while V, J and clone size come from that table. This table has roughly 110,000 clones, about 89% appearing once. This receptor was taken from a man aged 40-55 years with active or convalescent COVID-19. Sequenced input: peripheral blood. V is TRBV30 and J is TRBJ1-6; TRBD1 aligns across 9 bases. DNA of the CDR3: TGTGTCTACTCGGCGGGACAGGGTAATTCACCCCTCCACTTT. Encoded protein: CVYSAGQGNSPLHF.